These T cell receptor beta chains were read from a single sample in a study of human T cells and chemical hapten exposure. TCRdb re-called the RACE reads through MiXCR, storing one row per CDR3 protein. The sample consists of roughly 380,000 distinct CDR3 sequences, 4.8% of them appearing once. The specimen comprised whole blood, sampled in connection with sensitization to the hapten diphenylcyclopropenone (DPC). These receptors were obtained from a woman aged 45-59 years with alopecia areata. Some clones in this sample may be carry-over from other donors' samples. CDR3s include the opening cysteine and the closing phenylalanine or tryptophan. A D gene is named only where the DNA matches it firmly. Size values are once, few and many counts, or a class for expanded clones, and some rows have none.

abundance	v_gene	d_gene	j_gene	len	CDR3aa	CDR3nt
many	TRBV18	.	TRBJ2-5	12	CASSAIQETQYF	TGTGCCAGCTCAGCTATACAAGAGACCCAGTACTTC
many	TRBV5-1	.	TRBJ1-1	15	CASASTTARQGQAFF	TGCGCCAGCGCCAGCACCACCGCGAGGCAGGGGCAAGCTTTCTTT
few	TRBV7-8	.	TRBJ2-2	15	CASSLWDQNTGELFF	TGTGCCAGCAGCTTATGGGACCAGAACACCGGGGAGCTGTTTTTT
many	TRBV7-2	.	TRBJ2-1	15	CASSLDQSLYNEQFF	TGTGCCAGCAGCTTAGACCAGTCCCTTTACAATGAGCAGTTCTTC
many	TRBV18	TRBD1	TRBJ1-2	15	CASSPTGSLDYGYTF	TGTGCCAGCTCACCGACAGGGAGCCTAGACTATGGCTACACCTTC
many	TRBV7-9	TRBD1	TRBJ1-1	13	CASIPGGATEAFF	TGTGCCAGCATCCCAGGGGGCGCGACTGAAGCTTTCTTT
.	TRBV30	.	TRBJ2-1	16	CAWSRRRELSYNEQFF	TGTGCCTGGAGCCGGAGGCGGGAATTATCCTACAATGAGCAGTTCTTC
few	TRBV7-8	TRBD1	TRBJ2-7	15	CASSRDRPTIYEQYF	TGTGCCAGCAGCCGGGACAGGCCGACGATCTACGAGCAGTACTTC
many	TRBV5-1	.	TRBJ1-6	15	CASSRSGEGGSPLHF	TGCGCCAGCAGCCGGAGCGGGGAGGGCGGTTCACCCCTCCACTTT
many	TRBV12-3/TRBV12-4	TRBD1	TRBJ2-7	15	CASSFGTGGYYEQYF	TGTGCCAGCAGTTTCGGGACAGGGGGATATTACGAGCAGTACTTC
.	TRBV5-6	.	TRBJ1-1	16	CASSRPPGYMNTEAFF	TGTGCCAGCAGCCGCCCCCCAGGGTACATGAACACTGAAGCTTTCTTT
many	TRBV3-1	TRBD1	TRBJ1-2	15	CASSQDEAGGYGYTF	TGTGCCAGCAGCCAAGATGAAGCAGGGGGCTATGGCTACACCTTC
.	TRBV12-3/TRBV12-4	.	TRBJ2-7	14	CASSLAPGGHEQYF	TGTGCCAGCAGTTTAGCGCCCGGGGGCCACGAGCAGTACTTC
many	TRBV3-1	TRBD2	TRBJ2-1	16	CASSQEPAGPGNEQFF	TGTGCCAGCAGCCAAGAACCAGCGGGGCCTGGGAATGAGCAGTTCTTC
many	TRBV7-9	.	TRBJ1-1	14	CASSRNLPGTEAFF	TGTGCCAGCAGCCGAAACCTCCCAGGCACTGAAGCTTTCTTT
few	TRBV20-1	.	TRBJ1-2	14	CSARVLQGEYGYTF	TGCAGTGCTAGGGTCTTACAGGGAGAGTATGGCTACACCTTC
many	TRBV28	TRBD2	TRBJ2-3	18	CASSSSGWREIGADTQYF	TGTGCCAGCAGTTCCTCGGGGTGGCGGGAGATTGGGGCAGATACGCAGTATTTT
many	TRBV5-3	TRBD2	TRBJ2-3	15	CARSLKRESPDTQYF	TGTGCCAGAAGCTTGAAGCGGGAGTCCCCAGATACGCAGTATTTT